This T cell receptor (beta chain) is drawn from a study of PD-1 blockade in classical Hodgkin lymphoma. For the study at large: A 3 mg/kg intravenous dose of nivolumab was received by patients every 2 weeks. Study results and limitations: Among the patients, those starting nivolumab under 1 year after ASCT were excluded. Possibly reflecting disease activity or prior therapy, repertoire differences have causes that remain undefined. Complete responders had baseline diversity similar to newly diagnosed patients.

Relapse was seen in all patients after autologous stem cell transplantation, and brentuximab vedotin exposure was variable. TCRdb's table, derived via immunoSEQ multiplex PCR, lists solely in-frame clones and lacks some. Of tens of thousands of clones detected, approximately 89% appear once; the ten largest clones hold roughly a tenth. CDR1 LNHDA and CDR2 SQIVND come from the germline V gene (reference sequence). The CDR3 contains 14 residues. V dropped 9 bases and J dropped 5; count of bases not matched to a gene: 11. As for this clone: Its antigen is unidentified.

The source material was peripheral blood mononuclear cells (PBMCs), sampled before the second cycle of nivolumab. The rearrangement links TRBV19 to TRBJ2-5; 8 positions agree with TRBD1. The source of this sequence is a human donor with classical Hodgkin lymphoma. The CDR3 loop reads CASGTGLFGETQYF. The CDR3 coding sequence is TGTGCCAGCGGGACAGGCCTATTCGGGGAGACCCAGTACTTC.